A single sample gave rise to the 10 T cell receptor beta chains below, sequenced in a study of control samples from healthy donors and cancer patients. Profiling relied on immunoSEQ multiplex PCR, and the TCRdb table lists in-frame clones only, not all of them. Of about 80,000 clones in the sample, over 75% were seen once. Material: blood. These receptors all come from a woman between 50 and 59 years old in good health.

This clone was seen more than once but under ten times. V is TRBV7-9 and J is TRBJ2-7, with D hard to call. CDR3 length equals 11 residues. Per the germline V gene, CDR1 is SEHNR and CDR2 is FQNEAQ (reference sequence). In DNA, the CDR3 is TGTGCTGCAGGCAGCTCCTACGAGCAGTACTTC. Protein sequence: CAAGSSYEQYF.

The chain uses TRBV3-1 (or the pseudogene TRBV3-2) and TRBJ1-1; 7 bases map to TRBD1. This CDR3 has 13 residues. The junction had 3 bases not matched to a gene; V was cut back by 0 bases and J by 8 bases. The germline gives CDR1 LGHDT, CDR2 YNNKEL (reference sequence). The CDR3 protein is CASSQDKQGEAFF. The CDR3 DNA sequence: TGTGCCAGCAGCCAAGACAAACAGGGGGAAGCTTTCTTT.

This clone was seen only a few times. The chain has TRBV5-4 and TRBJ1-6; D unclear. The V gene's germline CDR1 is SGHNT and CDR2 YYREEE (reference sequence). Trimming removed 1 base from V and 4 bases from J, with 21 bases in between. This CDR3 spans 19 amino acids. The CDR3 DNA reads TGTGCCAGCAGCTTGAGTTTTAGAGTTGGGCCTATATATAATTCACCCCTCCACTTT. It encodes CASSLSFRVGPIYNSPLHF.

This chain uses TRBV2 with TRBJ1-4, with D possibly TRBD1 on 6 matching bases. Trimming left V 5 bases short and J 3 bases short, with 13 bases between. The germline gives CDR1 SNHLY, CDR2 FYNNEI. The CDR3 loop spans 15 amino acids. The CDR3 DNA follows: TGTGCCAGCAGTCTCTTCCAGGGGTCTAATGAAAAACTGTTTTTT. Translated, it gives CASSLFQGSNEKLFF.

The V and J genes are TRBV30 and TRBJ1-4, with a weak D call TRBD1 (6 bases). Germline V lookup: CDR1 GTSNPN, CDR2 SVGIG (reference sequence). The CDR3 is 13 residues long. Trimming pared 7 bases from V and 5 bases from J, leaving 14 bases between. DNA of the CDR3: TGTGCCTCCTCAGGGGTAGGGAATGAAAAACTGTTTTTT. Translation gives CASSGVGNEKLFF.

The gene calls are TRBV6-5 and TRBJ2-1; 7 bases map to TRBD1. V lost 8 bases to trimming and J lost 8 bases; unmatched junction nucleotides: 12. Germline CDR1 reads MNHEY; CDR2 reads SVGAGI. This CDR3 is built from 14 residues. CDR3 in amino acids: CASGTHRQGDEQFF. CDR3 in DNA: TGTGCCAGCGGAACCCATAGACAGGGTGATGAGCAGTTCTTC.

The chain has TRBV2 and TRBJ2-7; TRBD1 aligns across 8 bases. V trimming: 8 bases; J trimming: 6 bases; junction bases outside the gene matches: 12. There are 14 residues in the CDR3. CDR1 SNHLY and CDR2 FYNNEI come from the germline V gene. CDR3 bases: TGTGCCAGCTCCCGGGACAGGCAAGTGGGCGAGCAGTACTTC. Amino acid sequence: CASSRDRQVGEQYF.

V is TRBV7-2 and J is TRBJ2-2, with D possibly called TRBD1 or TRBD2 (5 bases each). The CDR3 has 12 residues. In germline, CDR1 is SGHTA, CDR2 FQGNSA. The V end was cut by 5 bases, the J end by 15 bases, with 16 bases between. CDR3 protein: CASSLGTGRLFF. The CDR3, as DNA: TGTGCCAGCAGCCTCGGGACCGGCAGGTTGTTTTTT.

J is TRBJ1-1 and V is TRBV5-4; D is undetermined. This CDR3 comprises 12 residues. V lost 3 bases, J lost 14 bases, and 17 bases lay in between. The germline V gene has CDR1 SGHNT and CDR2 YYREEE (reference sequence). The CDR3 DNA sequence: TGTGCCAGCAGCTCGCCCCAACAGTCCCCATTCTTT. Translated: CASSSPQQSPFF.

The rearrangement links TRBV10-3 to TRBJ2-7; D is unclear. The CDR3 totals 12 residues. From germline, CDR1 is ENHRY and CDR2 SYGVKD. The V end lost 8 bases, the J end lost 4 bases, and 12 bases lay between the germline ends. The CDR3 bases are TGTGCCATCGGCCCTTACTATTACGAGCAGTACTTC. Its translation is CAIGPYYYEQYF.